This T cell receptor (beta chain) was recorded in a study of Ad26.COV2.S vaccination and SARS-CoV-2 variants. Germline CDR1 and CDR2: MGHDK and SYGVNS. The CDR3 totals 15 residues. The V and J ends lost 5 bases and 3 bases, in that order; junction bases with no gene match: 8. Sequencing was performed with immunoSEQ multiplex PCR; in TCRdb, only in-frame clones are kept and a portion is missing. The sample consists of 400,000 to 450,000 clones, 90% of them appearing once. Treatment noted: around 19 received Ad26.COV2.S at low or high dose, single or two shots; about five received placebo; per-sample allocation not given. Samples came from day 63 after the first vaccine or placebo injection.

The starting material was peripheral blood, obtained in a trial of Ad26.COV2.S vaccine versus placebo. V is TRBV25-1 and J is TRBJ2-7, with 9 bases matching TRBD2. This receptor was taken from a person aged 18 to 59 who received the Ad26.COV2.S COVID-19 vaccine or a placebo. CDR3 region: CASSLAGENSYEQYF. In nucleotides, the CDR3 is TGTGCCAGCAGTTTAGCGGGAGAGAATAGCTACGAGCAGTACTTC.